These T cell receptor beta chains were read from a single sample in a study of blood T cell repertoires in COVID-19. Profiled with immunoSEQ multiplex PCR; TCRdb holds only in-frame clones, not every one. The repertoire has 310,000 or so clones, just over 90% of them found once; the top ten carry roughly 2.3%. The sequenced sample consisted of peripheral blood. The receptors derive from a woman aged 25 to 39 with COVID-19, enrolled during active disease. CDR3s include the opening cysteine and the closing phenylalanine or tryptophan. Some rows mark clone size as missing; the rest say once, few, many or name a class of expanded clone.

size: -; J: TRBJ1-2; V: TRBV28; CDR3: CASSISQNGYTF
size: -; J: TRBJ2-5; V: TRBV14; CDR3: CASRAGLAGGGETQYF
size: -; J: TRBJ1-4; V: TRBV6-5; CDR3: CASTTGTEVEKLFF
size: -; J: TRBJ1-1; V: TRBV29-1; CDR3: CSAWTGESTEAFF
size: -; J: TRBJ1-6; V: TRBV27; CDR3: CASSWTGGRFSSPLHF
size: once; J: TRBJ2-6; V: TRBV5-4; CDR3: CASSHPGGAPSDGANVLTF
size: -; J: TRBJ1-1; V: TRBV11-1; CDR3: CASSFEGNTEAFF
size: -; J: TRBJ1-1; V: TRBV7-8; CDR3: CASTPIGGIVEAFF
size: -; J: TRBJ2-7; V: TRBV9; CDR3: CASSPSPEVGAYEQYF
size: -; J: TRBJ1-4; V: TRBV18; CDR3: CASSLVGYTNEKLFF
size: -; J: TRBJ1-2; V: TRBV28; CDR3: CASSLDRAGGGYTF
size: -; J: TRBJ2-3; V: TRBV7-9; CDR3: CASSLGAAARSTDTQYF
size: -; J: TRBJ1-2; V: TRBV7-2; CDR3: CASSLKLGRDYGYTF
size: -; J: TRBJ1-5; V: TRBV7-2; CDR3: CASSLAQGNQPQHF
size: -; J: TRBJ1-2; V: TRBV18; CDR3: CASSPANRGEAGYTF
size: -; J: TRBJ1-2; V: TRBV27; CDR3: CASSLTQGSGYTF
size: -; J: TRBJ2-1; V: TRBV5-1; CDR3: CASSSRGGTGGYNEQFF
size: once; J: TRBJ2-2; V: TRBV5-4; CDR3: CASSSGTSGRPRTGELFF
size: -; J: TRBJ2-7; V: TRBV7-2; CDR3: CASSPGTDYEQYF
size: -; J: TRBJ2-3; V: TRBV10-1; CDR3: CASSRDPKGPDTQYF
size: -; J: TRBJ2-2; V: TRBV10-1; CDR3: CASSSAGNGELFF
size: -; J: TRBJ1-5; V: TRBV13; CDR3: CASSLGGQGQQPQHF
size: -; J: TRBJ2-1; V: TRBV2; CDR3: CASRIRLIRFYNEQFF
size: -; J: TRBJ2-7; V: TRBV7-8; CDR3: CASSLEQGLSYEQYF
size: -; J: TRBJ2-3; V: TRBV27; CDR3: CASQRTGPTDTQYF
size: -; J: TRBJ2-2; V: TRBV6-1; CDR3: CASSSTGSPGELFF
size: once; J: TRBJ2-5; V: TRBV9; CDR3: CASSAGGVETQYF
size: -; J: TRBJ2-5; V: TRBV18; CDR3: CASSPREGGQGAGETQYF
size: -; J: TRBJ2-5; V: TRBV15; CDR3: CATSKDRGQTQYF
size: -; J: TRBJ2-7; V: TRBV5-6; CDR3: CASSSSGRARAEQYF
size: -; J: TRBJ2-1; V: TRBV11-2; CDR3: CASSSLGSGEFF
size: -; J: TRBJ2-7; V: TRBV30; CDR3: CAWSAQVLVEQYF
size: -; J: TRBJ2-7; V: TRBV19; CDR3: CASRITGTGDEQYF
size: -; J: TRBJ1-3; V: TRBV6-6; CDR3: CASSAGISGNTIYF
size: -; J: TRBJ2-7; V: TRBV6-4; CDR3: CASSAGWFGQARRYEQYF
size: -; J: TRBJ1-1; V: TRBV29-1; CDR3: CSVFDRLNTEAFF
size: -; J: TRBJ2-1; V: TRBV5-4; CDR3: CASSSDNEQFF
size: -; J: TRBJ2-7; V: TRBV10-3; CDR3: CAISEPTRSSAEQYF
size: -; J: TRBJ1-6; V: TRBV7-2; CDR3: CASSLSGGTDSPLHF
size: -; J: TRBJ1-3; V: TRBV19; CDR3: CASSVGTVSSGNTIYF
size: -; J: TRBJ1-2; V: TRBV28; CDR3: CASRIPNQGNYGYTF
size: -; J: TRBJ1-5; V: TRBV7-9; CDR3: CASSSTGANQPQHF
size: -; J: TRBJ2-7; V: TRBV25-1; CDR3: CASSEPSGRGAYEQYF
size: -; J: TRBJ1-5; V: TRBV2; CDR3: CASSGGQGMDQPQHF